This T cell receptor beta chain was profiled in a study of blood T cell repertoires in COVID-19. As for the study in general: Acute-phase and convalescent COVID-19 samples originated in the United States, Italy and Spain. T cells, B-cell-depleted T cells, or PBMCs supplied cDNA or gDNA.

Germline assignment: CDR1 LNHDA and CDR2 SQIVND (reference sequence). The V and J ends lost 3 bases and 14 bases respectively, with 15 bases between them. The CDR3 is 12 amino acids. Method: immunoSEQ multiplex PCR; TCRdb's copy keeps in-frame clones and lacks some. The profile shows fewer than 40,000 clones, around nine tenths of them singletons. The sequenced sample was peripheral blood. The rearrangement links TRBV19 to TRBJ2-3; the D gene is possibly TRBD2 (5 bases). The TCR sequence derives from an elderly woman with active or convalescent COVID-19. The CDR3 is CASSIGSGGWYF. For the CDR3, the DNA is TGTGCCAGTAGTATTGGGAGTGGCGGGTGGTATTTT.